This entry features one T cell receptor (beta chain) sequence. Its antigen remains unidentified. Cells were stimulated with CMV-infected fibroblast lysates at 8 to 10 ug/mL. Sorted nonresponding memory CD4+ T cells were CD40L-negative, CD69-negative, CD45RO-high. CD8+ T cells were removed from PBMCs prior to stimulation. The sample is drawn from a study of persistence of HIV-infected CD4 T cells. Across the study: The sample holds CD4+ T cells responsive to CMV or HIV-1 Gag. Suppressive ART had lasted a median of around eight years.

This CDR3 comprises 12 residues. Germline CDR1 reads GTSNPN; CDR2 reads SVGIG (reference sequence). With 1 base removed from V and 5 bases from J, the gap between germline ends came to 5 bases. This was the immunoSEQ version 4 assay in survey mode. Sequencing used immunoSEQ multiplex PCR; TCRdb keeps in-frame clones, though not all of them. The table has about 48,000 clones, about 81% seen once; the top ten hold approximately 3%. The source of this sequence is an adult man with HIV who was CMV-seropositive. The V and J genes are TRBV30 and TRBJ1-4, with D unclear. The sample in question was CD4+ T cells sorted from PBMCs after approximately 19-hour stimulation, obtained from a patient who received antiretroviral therapy. The CDR3 sequence is CAWSELNEKLFF. The CDR3 nucleotides read TGTGCCTGGAGTGAGCTAAATGAAAAACTGTTTTTT.